This is a list of T cell receptor beta chains from one sample in a study of T-cell memory formation after mild COVID-19. TCRdb reanalysed the 5' RACE reads using MiXCR and keeps one entry per CDR3 protein. In the table there are hundreds of thousands of distinct CDR3 sequences, over 15% of which are singletons. What was sequenced was PBMCs or a T cell subset sorted from them (not recorded which). The source of these receptors is an adult woman who had mild COVID-19 (a few samples of this study predate the infection). Cell type and time point are not known. Each CDR3 is given with its conserved first and last residue. The D gene is left open where the match is weak. Clone size is given for some rows only: seen once, a few or many times, or a class if the clone is expanded.

>16|TRBJ1-5|NA|NA|TRBV5-1
CASSPAGTNSNQPQHF
TGCGCCAGCAGCCCCGCGGGGACAAATAGCAATCAGCCCCAGCATTTT
>16|TRBJ2-2|few|NA|TRBV20-1
CSARDPSGLNTGELFF
TGCAGTGCTAGAGATCCGAGCGGGTTGAACACCGGGGAGCTGTTTTTT
>14|TRBJ1-1|NA|TRBD1|TRBV16
CASSQTQGGTEAFF
TGTGCCAGCAGCCAAACTCAGGGGGGGACTGAAGCTTTCTTT
>13|TRBJ1-5|few|NA|TRBV7-2
CASSLANNQPQHF
TGTGCCAGCAGCTTAGCAAACAATCAGCCCCAGCATTTT
>11|TRBJ1-1|NA|NA|TRBV29-1
CSVRGNTEAFF
TGCAGCGTCAGGGGGAACACTGAAGCTTTCTTT
>14|TRBJ1-1|NA|TRBD1|TRBV20-1
CSARDGAGGTEAFF
TGCAGTGCTAGAGATGGCGCAGGGGGCACTGAAGCTTTCTTT
>15|TRBJ2-2|NA|NA|TRBV7-9
CASSTTGANTGELFF
TGTGCCAGCAGCACAACCGGGGCAAACACCGGGGAGCTGTTTTTT
>13|TRBJ2-7|many|TRBD1|TRBV30
CASVPRTGYEQYF
TGTGCCTCCGTCCCACGGACAGGCTACGAGCAGTACTTC
>14|TRBJ1-1|few|NA|TRBV12-3/TRBV12-4
CASSFRGVDTEAFF
TGTGCCAGCAGTTTTCGGGGCGTGGACACTGAAGCTTTCTTT
>11|TRBJ2-1|NA|NA|TRBV24-1
CATSQDNEQFF
TGTGCCACCAGCCAAGACAATGAGCAGTTCTTC
>15|TRBJ1-1|many|NA|TRBV12-3/TRBV12-4
CASSLSRFWGTEAFF
TGTGCCAGCAGTTTGTCGAGATTCTGGGGCACTGAAGCTTTCTTT